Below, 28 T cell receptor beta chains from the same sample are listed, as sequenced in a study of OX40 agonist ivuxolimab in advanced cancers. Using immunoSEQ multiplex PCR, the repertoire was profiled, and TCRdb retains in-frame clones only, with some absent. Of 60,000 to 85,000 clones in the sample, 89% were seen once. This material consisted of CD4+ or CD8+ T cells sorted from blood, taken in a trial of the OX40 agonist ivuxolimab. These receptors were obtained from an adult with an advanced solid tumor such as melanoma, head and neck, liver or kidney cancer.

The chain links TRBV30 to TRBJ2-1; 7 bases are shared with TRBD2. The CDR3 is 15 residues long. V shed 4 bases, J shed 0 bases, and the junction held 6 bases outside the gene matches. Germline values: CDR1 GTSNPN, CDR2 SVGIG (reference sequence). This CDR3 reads CAWTPSGTSYNEQFF. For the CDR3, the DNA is TGTGCCTGGACCCCCAGCGGGACCTCCTACAATGAGCAGTTCTTC.

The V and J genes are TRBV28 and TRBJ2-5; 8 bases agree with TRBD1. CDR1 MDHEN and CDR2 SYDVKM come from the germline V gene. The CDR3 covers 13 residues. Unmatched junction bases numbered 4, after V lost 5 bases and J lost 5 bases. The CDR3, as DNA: TGTGCCAGCAGTGGGGACAGGTCGGAGACCCAGTACTTC. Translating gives CASSGDRSETQYF.

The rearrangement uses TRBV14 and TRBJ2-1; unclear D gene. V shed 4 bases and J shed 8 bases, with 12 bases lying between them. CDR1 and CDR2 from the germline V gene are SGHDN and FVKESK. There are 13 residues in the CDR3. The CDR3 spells CASSPPGWDEQFF. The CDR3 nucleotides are TGTGCCAGCAGCCCGCCCGGGTGGGATGAGCAGTTCTTC.

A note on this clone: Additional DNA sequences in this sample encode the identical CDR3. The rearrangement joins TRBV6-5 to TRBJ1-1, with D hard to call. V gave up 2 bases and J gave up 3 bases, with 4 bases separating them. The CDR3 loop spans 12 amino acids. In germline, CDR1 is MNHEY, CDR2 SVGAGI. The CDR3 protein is CASSYRDTEAFF. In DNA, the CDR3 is TGTGCCAGCAGTTACCGCGACACTGAAGCTTTCTTT.

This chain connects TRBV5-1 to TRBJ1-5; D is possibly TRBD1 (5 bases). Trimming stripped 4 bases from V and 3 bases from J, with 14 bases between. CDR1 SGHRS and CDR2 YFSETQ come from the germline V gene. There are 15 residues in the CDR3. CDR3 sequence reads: CASSVGVGLNQPQHF. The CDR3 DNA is TGCGCCAGCAGCGTGGGGGTGGGACTCAATCAGCCCCAGCATTTT.

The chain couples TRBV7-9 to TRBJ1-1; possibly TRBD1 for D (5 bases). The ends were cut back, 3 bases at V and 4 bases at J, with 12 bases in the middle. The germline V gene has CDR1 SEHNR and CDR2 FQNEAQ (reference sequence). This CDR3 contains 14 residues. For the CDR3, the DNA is TGTGCCAGCAGCTTGGGTGGGGGAGGCACTGAAGCTTTCTTT. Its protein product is CASSLGGGGTEAFF.

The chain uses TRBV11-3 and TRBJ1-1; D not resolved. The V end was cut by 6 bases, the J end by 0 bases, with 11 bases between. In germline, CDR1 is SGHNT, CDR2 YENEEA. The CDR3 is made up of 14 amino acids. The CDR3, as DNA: TGTGCCAGCAGGAACAGCTACATGAACACTGAAGCTTTCTTT. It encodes CASRNSYMNTEAFF. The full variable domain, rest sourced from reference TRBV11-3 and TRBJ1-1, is EAGVVQSPRYKIIEKKQPVAFWCNPISGHNTLYWYLQNLGQGPELLIRYENEEAVDDSQLPKDRFSAERLKGVDSTLKIQPAELGDSAVYLCASRNSYMNTEAFFGQGTRLTVV.

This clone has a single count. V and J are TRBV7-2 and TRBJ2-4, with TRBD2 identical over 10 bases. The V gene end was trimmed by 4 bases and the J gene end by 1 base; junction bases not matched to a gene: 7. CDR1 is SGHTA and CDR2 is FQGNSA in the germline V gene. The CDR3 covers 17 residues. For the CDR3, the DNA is TGTGCCAGCAGCTCTAGAGGACTAGCGGCTGCCAAAAACATTCAGTACTTC. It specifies CASSSRGLAAAKNIQYF.

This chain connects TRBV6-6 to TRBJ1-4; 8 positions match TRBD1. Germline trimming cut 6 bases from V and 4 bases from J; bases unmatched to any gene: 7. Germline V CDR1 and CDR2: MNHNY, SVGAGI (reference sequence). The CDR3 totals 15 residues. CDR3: CASSLGQGLNEKLFF. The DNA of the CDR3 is TGTGCCAGCAGCCTCGGACAGGGCCTTAATGAAAAACTGTTTTTT.

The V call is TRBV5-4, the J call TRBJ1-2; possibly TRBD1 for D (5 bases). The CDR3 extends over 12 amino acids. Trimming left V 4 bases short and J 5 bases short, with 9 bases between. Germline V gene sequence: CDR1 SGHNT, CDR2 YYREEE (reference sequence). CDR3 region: CASSPGRYGYTF. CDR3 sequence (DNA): TGTGCCAGCAGCCCGGGACGGTATGGCTACACCTTC.

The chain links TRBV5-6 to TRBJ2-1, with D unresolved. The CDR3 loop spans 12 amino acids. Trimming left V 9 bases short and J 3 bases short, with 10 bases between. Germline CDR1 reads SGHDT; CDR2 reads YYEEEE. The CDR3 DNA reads TGTGCCACCTACGCCGACTACAATGAGCAGTTCTTC. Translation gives CATYADYNEQFF.

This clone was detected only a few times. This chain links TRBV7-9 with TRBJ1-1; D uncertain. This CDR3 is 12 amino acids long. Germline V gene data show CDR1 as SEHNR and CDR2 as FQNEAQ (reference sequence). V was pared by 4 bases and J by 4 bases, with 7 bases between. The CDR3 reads CASSSALTEAFF. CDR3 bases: TGTGCCAGCAGCTCCGCCCTCACTGAAGCTTTCTTT.

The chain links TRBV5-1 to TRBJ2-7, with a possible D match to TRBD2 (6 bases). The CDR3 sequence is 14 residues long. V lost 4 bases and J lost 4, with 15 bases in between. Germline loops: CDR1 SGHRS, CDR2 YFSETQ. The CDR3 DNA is TGCGCCAGCAGCCGCCCGGAGGGAGGATACGAGCAGTACTTC. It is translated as CASSRPEGGYEQYF.

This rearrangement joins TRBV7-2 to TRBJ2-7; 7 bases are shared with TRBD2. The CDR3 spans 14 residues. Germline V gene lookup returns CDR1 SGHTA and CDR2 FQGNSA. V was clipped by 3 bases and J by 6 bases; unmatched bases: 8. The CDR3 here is CASSFEGGPGEQYF. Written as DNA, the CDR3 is TGTGCCAGCAGCTTTGAGGGAGGGCCGGGCGAGCAGTACTTC.

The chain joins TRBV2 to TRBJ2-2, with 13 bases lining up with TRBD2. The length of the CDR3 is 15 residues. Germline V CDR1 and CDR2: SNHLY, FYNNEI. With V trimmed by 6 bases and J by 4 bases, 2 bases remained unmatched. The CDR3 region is CASRGLAGATGELFF. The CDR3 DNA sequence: TGTGCCAGCAGAGGACTAGCGGGAGCCACCGGGGAGCTGTTTTTT.

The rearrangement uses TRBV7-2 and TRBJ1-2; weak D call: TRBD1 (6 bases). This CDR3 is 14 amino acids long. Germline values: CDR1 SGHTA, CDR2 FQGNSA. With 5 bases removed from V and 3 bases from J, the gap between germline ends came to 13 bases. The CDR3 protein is CASSPGGGHYGYTF. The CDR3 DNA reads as TGTGCCAGCAGCCCCGGGGGGGGGCACTATGGCTACACCTTC.

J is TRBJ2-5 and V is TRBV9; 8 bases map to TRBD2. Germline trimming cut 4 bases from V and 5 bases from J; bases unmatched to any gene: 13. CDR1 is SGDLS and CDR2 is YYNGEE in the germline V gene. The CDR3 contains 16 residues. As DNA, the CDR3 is TGTGCCAGCAGCCCCCGGGACCCCGAGCGGGGGGAGACCCAGTACTTC. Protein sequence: CASSPRDPERGETQYF.

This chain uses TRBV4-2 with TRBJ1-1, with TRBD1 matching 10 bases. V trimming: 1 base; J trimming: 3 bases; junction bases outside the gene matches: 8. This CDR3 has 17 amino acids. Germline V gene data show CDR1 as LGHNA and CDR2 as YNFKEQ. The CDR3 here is CASSQAMTGGRDTEAFF. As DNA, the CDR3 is TGTGCCAGCAGCCAAGCTATGACAGGGGGCAGAGACACTGAAGCTTTCTTT.

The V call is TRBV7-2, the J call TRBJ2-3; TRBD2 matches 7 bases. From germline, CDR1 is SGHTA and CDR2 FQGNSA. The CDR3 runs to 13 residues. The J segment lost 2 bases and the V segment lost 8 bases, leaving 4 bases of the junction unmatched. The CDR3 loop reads CASCSGTTDTQYF. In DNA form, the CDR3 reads TGTGCCAGCTGCAGCGGGACCACAGATACGCAGTATTTT.

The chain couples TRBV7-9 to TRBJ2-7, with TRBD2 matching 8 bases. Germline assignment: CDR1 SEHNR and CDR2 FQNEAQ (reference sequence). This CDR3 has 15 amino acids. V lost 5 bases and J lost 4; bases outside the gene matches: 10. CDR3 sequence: CASSPPGLVIYEQYF. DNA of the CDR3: TGTGCCAGCAGCCCCCCGGGACTAGTGATATACGAGCAGTACTTC.

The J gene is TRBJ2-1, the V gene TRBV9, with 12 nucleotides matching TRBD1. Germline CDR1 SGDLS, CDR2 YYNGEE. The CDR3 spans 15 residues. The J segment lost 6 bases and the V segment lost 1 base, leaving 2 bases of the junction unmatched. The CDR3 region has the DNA TGTGCCAGCAGCGTAACGGGACAGGGGGCCAATGAGCAGTTCTTC. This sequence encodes CASSVTGQGANEQFF. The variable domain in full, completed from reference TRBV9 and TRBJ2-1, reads DSGVTQTPKHLITATGQRVTLRCSPRSGDLSVYWYQQSLDQGLQFLIQYYNGEERAKGNILERFSAQQFPDLHSELNLSSLELGDSALYFCASSVTGQGANEQFFGPGTRLTVL.

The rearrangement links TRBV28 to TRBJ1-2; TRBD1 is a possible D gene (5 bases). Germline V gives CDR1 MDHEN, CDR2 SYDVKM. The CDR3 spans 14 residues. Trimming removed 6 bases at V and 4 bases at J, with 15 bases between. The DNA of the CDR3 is TGTGCCAGCAGCCCTGGGGGGGAGAGCTATGGCTACACCTTC. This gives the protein CASSPGGESYGYTF.

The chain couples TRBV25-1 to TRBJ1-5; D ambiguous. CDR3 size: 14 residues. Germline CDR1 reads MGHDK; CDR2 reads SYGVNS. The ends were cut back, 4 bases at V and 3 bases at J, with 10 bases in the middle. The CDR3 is CASSGSGVNQPQHF. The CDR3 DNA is TGTGCCAGCAGTGGAAGCGGGGTCAATCAGCCCCAGCATTTT.

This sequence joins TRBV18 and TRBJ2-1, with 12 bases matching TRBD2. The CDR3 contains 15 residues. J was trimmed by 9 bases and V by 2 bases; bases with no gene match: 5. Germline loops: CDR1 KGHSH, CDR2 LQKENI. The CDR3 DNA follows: TGTGCCAGCTCACCAACTAGCGGGAGGTTCGGTGAGCAGTTCTTC. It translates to CASSPTSGRFGEQFF.

Here the CDR3 reads CASSSSRQETQYF. The CDR3 nucleotides are TGTGCCAGCAGCTCCTCGAGGCAAGAGACCCAGTACTTC. The rearrangement joins TRBV11-2 to TRBJ2-5, with D unclear. The ends were cut back, 4 bases at V and 2 bases at J, with 8 bases in the middle. Germline V CDR1 and CDR2: SGHAT, FQNNGV. CDR3 length equals 13 residues.

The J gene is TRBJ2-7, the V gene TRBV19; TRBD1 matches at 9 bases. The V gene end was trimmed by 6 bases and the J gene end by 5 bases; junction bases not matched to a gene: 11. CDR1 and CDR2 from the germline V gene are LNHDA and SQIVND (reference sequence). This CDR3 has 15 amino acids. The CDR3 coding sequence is TGTGCCAGTAGACTAAACCGGGACAGGGTCCACGAGCAGTACTTC. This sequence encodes CASRLNRDRVHEQYF.

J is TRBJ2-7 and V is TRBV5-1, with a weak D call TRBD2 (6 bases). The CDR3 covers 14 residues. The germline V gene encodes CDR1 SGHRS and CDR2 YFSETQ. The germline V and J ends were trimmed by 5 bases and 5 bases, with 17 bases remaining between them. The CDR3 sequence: CASRITTGGNEQYF. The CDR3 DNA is TGCGCCAGCAGGATTACTACGGGCGGGAACGAGCAGTACTTC. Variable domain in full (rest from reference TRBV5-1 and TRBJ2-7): KAGVTQTPRYLIKTRGQQVTLSCSPISGHRSVSWYQQTPGQGLQFLFEYFSETQRNKGNFPGRFSGRQFSNSRSEMNVSTLELGDSALYLCASRITTGGNEQYFGPGTRLTVT.

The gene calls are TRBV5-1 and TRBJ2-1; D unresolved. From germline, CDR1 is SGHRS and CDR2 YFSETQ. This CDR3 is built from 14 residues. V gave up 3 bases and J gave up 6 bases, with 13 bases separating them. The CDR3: CASSSAGFFNEQFF. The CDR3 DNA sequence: TGCGCCAGCAGCTCGGCCGGGTTTTTCAATGAGCAGTTCTTC.